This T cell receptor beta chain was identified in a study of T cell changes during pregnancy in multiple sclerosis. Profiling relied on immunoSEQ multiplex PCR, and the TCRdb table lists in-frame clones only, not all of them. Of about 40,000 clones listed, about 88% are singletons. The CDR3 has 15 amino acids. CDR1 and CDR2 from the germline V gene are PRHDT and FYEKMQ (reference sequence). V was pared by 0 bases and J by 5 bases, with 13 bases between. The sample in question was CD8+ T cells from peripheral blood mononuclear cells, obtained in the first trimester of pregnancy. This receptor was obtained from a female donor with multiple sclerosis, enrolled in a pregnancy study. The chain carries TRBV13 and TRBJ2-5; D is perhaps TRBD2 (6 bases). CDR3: CASSLGVEGSETQYF. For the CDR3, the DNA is TGTGCCAGCAGCTTAGGAGTGGAGGGGTCGGAGACCCAGTACTTC. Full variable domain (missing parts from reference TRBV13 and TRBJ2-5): AAGVIQSPRHLIKEKRETATLKCYPIPRHDTVYWYQQGPGQDPQFLISFYEKMQSDKGSIPDRFSAQQFSDYHSELNMSSLELGDSALYFCASSLGVEGSETQYFGPGTRLLVL.